This TCR beta chain was sequenced for a study of T-cell memory formation after mild COVID-19. This CDR3 contains 15 residues. V shed 2 bases and J 4 bases; nucleotides not matched to a gene: 4. Germline V gene sequence: CDR1 SGHKS, CDR2 YYEKEE (reference sequence). This clonotype was recorded a few times. MiXCR, applied by TCRdb to the 5' RACE reads, yields one record per CDR3 protein. The profile shows around 200,000 distinct CDR3 sequences, around a fifth of them singletons. This clonotype was sampled from an adult woman who had mild COVID-19 (a few samples of this study predate the infection). Cell type and time point are not known. The chain employs TRBV5-5 and TRBJ2-2, with 8 bases that match TRBD2. What was sequenced was PBMCs or a T cell subset sorted from them (not recorded which). The CDR3 DNA is TGTGCCAGCAGCTTTTCTCTAGCGGGCACCGGGGAGCTGTTTTTT. Protein product: CASSFSLAGTGELFF.